The 7 T cell receptor beta chains in this list originate from one sample, sequenced in a study of early T cells in non-severe SARS-CoV-2 infection. TCRdb reprocessed the 5' RACE reads via MiXCR and lists one record per CDR3 protein. The sample shows tens of thousands of distinct CDR3 sequences, 11% of them seen only once. Sequences were obtained from whole blood. The source of these receptors is an adult who was a healthcare worker with PCR-confirmed SARS-CoV-2 infection or an uninfected control (not recorded which).

V and J are TRBV6-5 and TRBJ1-4; weak D call: TRBD1 (5 bases). Trimming stripped 6 bases from V and 7 bases from J, with 18 bases between. Germline lookup yields CDR1 MNHEY and CDR2 SVGAGI. This CDR3 contains 15 residues. This chain's CDR3 is CASSPYSRGGEKLFF. In nucleotides, the CDR3 is TGTGCCAGCAGCCCCTACTCTCGGGGGGGTGAAAAACTGTTTTTT.

The chain employs TRBV6-5 and TRBJ2-4; D unclear. The length of the CDR3 is 14 residues. Germline assignment: CDR1 MNHEY and CDR2 SVGAGI. The ends were cut back, 6 bases at V and 2 bases at J, with 11 bases in the middle. CDR3 amino acids: CASSRRWPKNIQYF. CDR3 in DNA: TGTGCCAGCAGCCGTCGATGGCCCAAAAACATTCAGTACTTC.

The chain is built from TRBV10-3 and TRBJ2-7; D perhaps matches TRBD2 (6 bases). With 5 bases removed from V and 0 bases from J, the gap between germline ends came to 20 bases. CDR1 is ENHRY and CDR2 is SYGVKD in the germline V gene. This CDR3 spans 17 amino acids. CDR3 coding DNA: TGTGCCATCAGTACTCCCGCCGTAGCGGCTCTCTCCTACGAGCAGTACTTC. Translation: CAISTPAVAALSYEQYF.

In this sample, this clonotype turned up many times. This sequence joins TRBV5-1 and TRBJ2-3; D is possibly TRBD1 (6 bases). Germline-derived CDR1 and CDR2 are SGHRS and YFSETQ. The CDR3 spans 14 residues. The V gene lost 0 bases and the J gene lost 3 bases, with 8 bases spanning the gap. The CDR3 DNA reads as TGCGCCAGCAGCTTGGATAGGGGGACAGATACGCAGTATTTT. The encoded protein is CASSLDRGTDTQYF.

The chain uses TRBV3-1 and TRBJ1-6; TRBD1 matches 7 bases. The V gene end was trimmed by 7 bases and the J gene end by 6 bases; junction bases not matched to a gene: 9. The CDR3 covers 15 residues. Germline V gives CDR1 LGHDT, CDR2 YNNKEL (reference sequence). The CDR3 loop reads CASTQGGGGNSPLHF. The CDR3 DNA sequence: TGTGCCAGCACCCAGGGGGGGGGCGGTAATTCACCCCTCCACTTT.

This clonotype showed up many times. The chain recombines TRBV7-8 with TRBJ2-7; 7 bases align to TRBD1. Germline V CDR1 and CDR2: SGHVS, FQNEAQ. This CDR3 has 14 amino acids. The V gene end was trimmed by 5 bases and the J gene end by 0 bases; junction bases not matched to a gene: 4. The CDR3 region has the DNA TGTGCCAGCAGCCCCCAGGGGGACTCCTACGAGCAGTACTTC. Translated, it gives CASSPQGDSYEQYF.

The V gene is TRBV5-1, the J gene TRBJ1-3; D is unclear. The length of the CDR3 is 13 residues. Trimming stripped 5 bases from V and 4 bases from J, with 10 bases between. From germline, CDR1 is SGHRS and CDR2 YFSETQ. The CDR3 sequence: CASSSEGGNTIYF. CDR3 DNA: TGCGCCAGCAGTTCCGAGGGAGGAAACACCATATATTTT.